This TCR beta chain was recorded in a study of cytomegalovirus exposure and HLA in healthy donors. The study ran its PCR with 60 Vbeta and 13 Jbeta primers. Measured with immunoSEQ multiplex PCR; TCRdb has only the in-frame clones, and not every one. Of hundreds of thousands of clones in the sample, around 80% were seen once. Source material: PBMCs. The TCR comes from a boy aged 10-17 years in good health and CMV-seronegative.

The CDR3 DNA follows: TGTGCCAGCAGCCACTTCTCCGGGATCTCGTACTTC. The encoded protein is CASSHFSGISYF. The V call is TRBV7-8, the J call TRBJ2-4; D is possibly TRBD2 (5 bases). Germline CDR1 SGHVS, CDR2 FQNEAQ. This CDR3 comprises 12 residues. Between the trimmed V and J ends, which lost 5 bases and 15 bases, there was a span of 17 bases.